Presented here are 31 T cell receptor beta chains from one specimen sequenced in a study of blood T cell repertoires in COVID-19. The assay was immunoSEQ multiplex PCR, and TCRdb's table has in-frame clones only and misses some. Of more than 75,000 clones listed, roughly 84% are singletons. Sequencing was done on a sample of peripheral blood. The receptor set was obtained from a human donor in a cohort sampled during active COVID-19.

The chain links TRBV3-1 (or the pseudogene TRBV3-2) to TRBJ2-7, with 8 nucleotides matching TRBD1. This CDR3 is 14 amino acids long. Germline V lookup: CDR1 LGHDT, CDR2 YNNKEL (reference sequence). V gave up 5 bases and J gave up 4 bases; unmatched junction bases: 7. In nucleotides, the CDR3 is TGTGCCAGCAGCTTGCCGGGACAGGTATACGAGCAGTACTTC. Translating it yields CASSLPGQVYEQYF.

This chain links TRBV9 with TRBJ2-5; TRBD1 matches at 9 bases. The V and J ends lost 3 bases and 0 bases, in that order; junction bases with no gene match: 6. The CDR3 is 16 amino acids. The V gene's germline CDR1 is SGDLS and CDR2 YYNGEE. This CDR3 reads CASSAGTGTYQETQYF. The CDR3 DNA is TGTGCCAGCAGCGCCGGGACAGGGACGTACCAAGAGACCCAGTACTTC.

The chain recombines TRBV12-5 with TRBJ1-2; maybe TRBD1 (6 bases). The CDR3 sequence is 15 residues long. Trimming cost V 2 bases and J 4 bases, with 14 bases left between them. The V gene's germline CDR1 is LGHNT and CDR2 FRNRAP. The CDR3 spells CASGLMTGRGYGYTF. CDR3 nucleotide sequence: TGTGCTAGTGGTTTGATGACAGGCCGTGGCTATGGCTACACCTTC.

The CDR3 protein is CASSFWTDYSYEQYF. The CDR3 DNA reads TGCGCCAGCAGCTTTTGGACCGACTACTCCTACGAGCAGTACTTC. The chain links TRBV5-1 to TRBJ2-7; D may be TRBD2 (5 bases). The CDR3 has 15 amino acids. The V and J ends lost 2 bases and 0 bases respectively, with 12 bases between them. Germline V gives CDR1 SGHRS, CDR2 YFSETQ.

The chain links TRBV18 to TRBJ2-1; 8 bases match TRBD2. Germline V lookup: CDR1 KGHSH, CDR2 LQKENI. The ends lost 3 bases at V and 1 base at J; junction bases unmatched: 14. This CDR3 region has 19 residues. CDR3 bases: TGTGCCAGCTCACCCCGAAGTAGCGGGGCCGCCAGGTCCTACAATGAGCAGTTCTTC. Its protein is CASSPRSSGAARSYNEQFF.

The V call is TRBV19, the J call TRBJ1-2; TRBD1 matches at 10 bases. There are 13 residues in the CDR3. The trim removed 6 bases at V and 6 bases at J, leaving 4 bases unmatched. Germline lookup yields CDR1 LNHDA and CDR2 SQIVND (reference sequence). The CDR3 region is CASSGTGVNGYTF. CDR3 coding DNA: TGTGCCAGTAGCGGGACAGGGGTTAATGGCTACACCTTC. Combining the CDR3 with reference TRBV19 and TRBJ1-2 gives the whole variable domain DGGITQSPKYLFRKEGQNVTLSCEQNLNHDAMYWYRQDPGQGLRLIYYSQIVNDFQKGDIAEGYSVSREKKESFPLTVTSAQKNPTAFYLCASSGTGVNGYTFGSGTRLTVV.

The chain uses TRBV9 and TRBJ1-1; tentative D call: TRBD1 (5 bases). V was pared by 4 bases and J by 0 bases, with 10 bases between. The CDR3 totals 14 residues. Germline assignment: CDR1 SGDLS and CDR2 YYNGEE. CDR3: CASSQQVLNTEAFF. The CDR3 nucleotides read TGTGCCAGCAGCCAACAGGTTCTGAACACTGAAGCTTTCTTT.

The rearrangement links TRBV5-5 to TRBJ2-5, with TRBD2 matching 16 bases. The V gene end was trimmed by 4 bases and the J gene end by 2 bases; junction bases not matched to a gene: 2. CDR3 length: 16 amino acids. The V gene's germline CDR1 is SGHKS and CDR2 YYEKEE (reference sequence). The DNA for the CDR3 is TGTGCCAGCAGCAAGGGACTAGCGGGAGGGCAAGAGACCCAGTACTTC. Translated: CASSKGLAGGQETQYF.

This sequence joins TRBV6-5 and TRBJ2-6; the D gene is possibly TRBD2 (5 bases). Germline CDR1 is MNHEY and CDR2 is SVGAGI. Trimming removed 6 bases at V and 0 bases at J, with 9 bases between. The CDR3 has 15 amino acids. The CDR3 coding sequence is TGTGCCAGCAGGCCCGGGATCTCTGGGGCCAACGTCCTGACTTTC. This codes for CASRPGISGANVLTF.

This chain joins TRBV14 and TRBJ1-1; D unresolved. The germline V gene encodes CDR1 SGHDN and CDR2 FVKESK. The V gene lost 4 bases and the J gene lost 0 bases, with 12 bases spanning the gap. This CDR3 has 15 amino acids. The DNA for the CDR3 is TGTGCCAGCAGCCGACTCCCCGGGTTGAACACTGAAGCTTTCTTT. Translating gives CASSRLPGLNTEAFF.

V is TRBV25-1 and J is TRBJ1-1; 11 bases map to TRBD1. V trimming: 2 bases; J trimming: 5 bases; junction bases outside the gene matches: 1. The CDR3 runs 14 residues. Germline CDR1 is MGHDK and CDR2 is SYGVNS. The CDR3 loop reads CASSEGDRGTEAFF. The CDR3 DNA is TGTGCCAGCAGTGAAGGGGACAGGGGGACTGAAGCTTTCTTT.

The J gene is TRBJ1-2, the V gene TRBV5-4, with D perhaps matching TRBD1 (6 bases). In germline, CDR1 is SGHNT, CDR2 YYREEE (reference sequence). CDR3 length equals 14 residues. V was cut by 3 bases and J by 2 bases, with 11 bases left in between. The chain's CDR3 is CASSYRAQNYGYTF. CDR3 nucleotides: TGTGCCAGCAGCTACAGGGCTCAAAACTATGGCTACACCTTC.

This rearrangement joins TRBV2 to TRBJ1-5, with 8 positions matching TRBD1. CDR1 is SNHLY and CDR2 is FYNNEI in the germline V gene. The ends lost 10 bases at V and 4 bases at J; junction bases unmatched: 6. The CDR3 loop spans 13 amino acids. CDR3 DNA: TGTGCCACCTCGGACAGGGAAAATCAGCCCCAGCATTTT. Encoded protein: CATSDRENQPQHF.

This clone came up once. This chain uses TRBV5-1 with TRBJ2-1, with 11 bases aligning to TRBD2. The J segment lost 5 bases and the V segment lost 6 bases, leaving 13 bases of the junction unmatched. Germline CDR1 SGHRS, CDR2 YFSETQ. This CDR3 has 17 residues. Written as DNA, the CDR3 is TGCGCCAGCACCAACCGGGGCGGGACTAGCGGCAACAATGAGCAGTTCTTC. Translated, it gives CASTNRGGTSGNNEQFF.

The chain has TRBV2 and TRBJ2-2; maybe TRBD2 (6 bases). Trimming left V 4 bases short and J 2 bases short, with 14 bases between. The CDR3 has 16 amino acids. The germline V gene has CDR1 SNHLY and CDR2 FYNNEI. The CDR3 DNA reads TGTGCCAGCAGTGGTTTCGGGAGTGATAACACCGGGGAGCTGTTTTTT. Protein sequence: CASSGFGSDNTGELFF.

This clone was found a few times. The V gene is TRBV15, the J gene TRBJ1-4; D not certain. This CDR3 region has 15 residues. Trimming shortened V by 1 base and J by 8 bases, and 14 bases separated the two germline ends. Germline CDR1 is LNHNV and CDR2 is YYDKDF (reference sequence). The DNA for the CDR3 is TGTGCCACCAGCAGAGCCGGGGAAGTGGAGGAAAAACTGTTTTTT. This encodes CATSRAGEVEEKLFF.

The chain is built from TRBV2 and TRBJ1-5, with 10 bases fitting TRBD1. CDR3 length: 13 amino acids. From germline, CDR1 is SNHLY and CDR2 FYNNEI. The V and J ends lost 8 bases and 7 bases, in that order; junction bases with no gene match: 5. The CDR3 reads CASCGTGVQPQHF. The CDR3 DNA sequence: TGTGCCAGCTGCGGGACAGGGGTACAGCCCCAGCATTTT.

This clone has just one count. The chain couples TRBV28 to TRBJ1-2; 11 bases are a match to TRBD1. V shed 6 bases and J 0 bases; nucleotides not matched to a gene: 6. Germline CDR1 MDHEN, CDR2 SYDVKM. The CDR3 is 16 amino acids. In DNA form, the CDR3 reads TGTGCCAGCAGCGACCAGGGACAGGGGGCTAACTATGGCTACACCTTC. It codes for CASSDQGQGANYGYTF.

This clone was detected a few times. V and J are TRBV11-2 and TRBJ2-2; no reliable D call. From germline, CDR1 is SGHAT and CDR2 FQNNGV. The CDR3 is 15 amino acids. V was cut by 3 bases and J by 0 bases, with 8 bases left in between. The CDR3 nucleotides read TGTGCCAGCAGCTTTGACAATTCGAACACCGGGGAGCTGTTTTTT. Translating it yields CASSFDNSNTGELFF.

V and J are TRBV5-8 and TRBJ1-2; 11 bases line up with TRBD1. CDR1 SGHTS and CDR2 YDEGEE come from the germline V gene. The CDR3 has 13 residues. V lost 3 bases and J lost 6; bases outside the gene matches: 1. Here the CDR3 reads CASSWGQGDGYTF. The CDR3 coding sequence is TGTGCCAGCAGCTGGGGACAGGGGGATGGCTACACCTTC.

V usage is TRBV3-1 (or the pseudogene TRBV3-2) and J usage is TRBJ1-2; 8 bases map to TRBD1. Germline V gene lookup returns CDR1 LGHDT and CDR2 YNNKEL (reference sequence). The V gene end was trimmed by 2 bases and the J gene end by 2 bases; junction bases not matched to a gene: 10. This CDR3 has 17 residues. The CDR3 is CASSQRYSDRANYGYTF. In nucleotides, the CDR3 is TGTGCCAGCAGCCAACGGTATTCGGACAGGGCAAACTATGGCTACACCTTC.

For this clone: The identical CDR3 is also encoded by other nucleotide sequences in the sample. This chain connects TRBV15 to TRBJ1-2, with D unclear. Trimming stripped 0 bases from V and 4 bases from J, with 9 bases between. Germline V gene data show CDR1 as LNHNV and CDR2 as YYDKDF (reference sequence). The CDR3 covers 14 residues. The CDR3 reads CATSRDRESYGYTF. In nucleotides, the CDR3 is TGTGCCACCAGCAGAGATAGAGAAAGCTATGGCTACACCTTC.

This clone was observed a handful of times. V gene TRBV2 combines with J gene TRBJ1-5; no clear D gene. Trimming left V 8 bases short and J 0 bases short, with 8 bases between. The CDR3 sequence is 13 residues long. CDR1 and CDR2 from the germline V gene are SNHLY and FYNNEI. The CDR3: CASEENSNQPQHF. CDR3 sequence (DNA): TGTGCCAGCGAAGAGAATAGCAATCAGCCCCAGCATTTT.

This chain links TRBV5-1 with TRBJ1-2; maybe TRBD1 (5 bases). The CDR3 is 14 residues long. Looked up from germline, CDR1 is SGHRS and CDR2 is YFSETQ. The ends were cut back, 0 bases at V and 8 bases at J, with 14 bases in the middle. This CDR3 is CASSLGSGGTGYTF. In nucleotides, the CDR3 is TGCGCCAGCAGCTTGGGGAGCGGGGGGACCGGCTACACCTTC.

This clone was seen only once. The rearrangement joins TRBV6-5 to TRBJ2-7; D perhaps matches TRBD2 (5 bases). Deletions cut 8 bases from V and 2 bases from J, with 13 bases between. The germline gives CDR1 MNHEY, CDR2 SVGAGI. The CDR3 is 13 amino acids. This chain's CDR3 is CASRRAATYEQYF. The CDR3 region has the DNA TGTGCCAGCCGCCGAGCGGCCACCTACGAGCAGTACTTC.

This chain joins TRBV13 and TRBJ1-4; the D gene is possibly TRBD1 (6 bases). The CDR3 is made up of 15 amino acids. Germline V gives CDR1 PRHDT, CDR2 FYEKMQ (reference sequence). V lost 5 bases and J 4 bases, leaving 14 bases between the germline ends. The CDR3 loop is CASSTGTGYNEKLFF. In DNA, the CDR3 is TGTGCCAGCAGCACCGGAACAGGGTATAATGAAAAACTGTTTTTT.

This chain joins TRBV19 and TRBJ1-1; no firm D call. This CDR3 contains 14 residues. Deletions cut 3 bases from V and 4 bases from J, with 12 bases between. The germline gives CDR1 LNHDA, CDR2 SQIVND (reference sequence). The CDR3 here is CASSMVTSSTEAFF. CDR3 DNA sequence: TGTGCCAGTAGTATGGTGACAAGCAGCACTGAAGCTTTCTTT.

The chain recombines TRBV18 with TRBJ1-5, with D perhaps TRBD1 (5 bases). V lost 2 bases to trimming and J lost 5 bases, with 13 bases between them. CDR1 KGHSH and CDR2 LQKENI come from the germline V gene. The CDR3 contains 15 residues. CDR3 nucleotide sequence: TGTGCCAGCTCACCAAGCGGGGCAGGGTATCAGCCCCAGCATTTT. Amino acid sequence: CASSPSGAGYQPQHF.

This clone was detected only a few times. The rearrangement links TRBV14 to TRBJ1-2; D might be TRBD1 (5 bases). The CDR3 extends over 15 amino acids. Germline V gene lookup returns CDR1 SGHDN and CDR2 FVKESK. Trimming shortened V by 4 bases and J by 3 bases, and 15 bases separated the two germline ends. The CDR3 DNA reads TGTGCCAGCAGCCCCCGCAGGGATCTGGACTATGGCTACACCTTC. It codes for CASSPRRDLDYGYTF.

The V and J genes are TRBV28 and TRBJ2-7; 9 nucleotides match TRBD1. Germline loops: CDR1 MDHEN, CDR2 SYDVKM. After removal of 3 bases from V and 3 bases from J, the junction contained 6 bases not matched to a gene. This CDR3 region has 15 residues. The CDR3 nucleotides are TGTGCCAGCAGTTTGTCGGACAGGGGAGGCTACGAGCAGTACTTC. This gives the protein CASSLSDRGGYEQYF. Combining the CDR3 with reference TRBV28 and TRBJ2-7 gives the whole variable domain DVKVTQSSRYLVKRTGEKVFLECVQDMDHENMFWYRQDPGLGLRLIYFSYDVKMKEKGDIPEGYSVSREKKERFSLILESASTNQTSMYLCASSLSDRGGYEQYFGPGTRLTVT.

This sequence joins TRBV5-5 and TRBJ2-7; D gene unclear. Germline CDR1 reads SGHKS; CDR2 reads YYEKEE (reference sequence). The V end lost 0 bases, the J end lost 5 bases, and 3 bases lay between the germline ends. The CDR3 sequence is 11 residues long. This chain's CDR3 is CASSLGNEQYF. CDR3 nucleotides: TGTGCCAGCAGCTTGGGTAACGAGCAGTACTTC.